This T cell receptor (beta chain) is from a study of Ad26.COV2.S vaccination and SARS-CoV-2 variants (dated by TCRdb to 2020 to 2022). Turning to the overall study: Donors in the vaccine arm were drawn from COV1001, a multicentre, randomized, double-blind, placebo-controlled phase I-IIa trial testing Ad26.COV2.S in healthy adults. Ad26.COV2.S was administered intramuscularly at 5 x 10^10 or 1 x 10^11 viral particles, either as a single shot or as two shots given 56 days apart. The specificity and breadth of SARS-CoV-2-reactive T cell receptors after Ad26.COV2.S vaccination were assessed by TCRbeta repertoire sequencing. A total of 32 samples were included in the TCR-sequenced set, comprising roughly 19 Ad26.COV2.S vaccine recipients, 5 placebo recipients and 8 SARS-CoV-2 convalescent individuals. Trial participants were randomized into five groups of five: low-dose or high-dose Ad26.COV2.S given once or twice, or placebo on both occasions. Blinding of investigators to trial group allocation was maintained during experiments and outcome assessment. Points the paper makes about the study in general: Spike-specific TCR breadth was higher in Ad26.COV2.S recipients than in placebo recipients (P = 0.0014). The authors noted that total T cell responses may have been underestimated by the TCR breadth and depth analyses. The study was not powered for comparison of responses between vaccine doses or regimens. Substantial breadth of spike-specific CD8+ and CD4+ T cell responses was reported after vaccination. Non-spike TCR breadth was comparable between vaccine and placebo recipients, consistent with the vaccine containing only spike.

TCRbeta CDR3 regions were sequenced with the immunoSEQ Assay. After extraction, genomic DNA underwent amplification by bias-controlled multiplex PCR, followed by high-throughput sequencing. The paper's data handling went like this. To quantify the absolute abundance of each unique TCRbeta CDR3 region, sequences were collapsed and filtered. T cell fraction was estimated by normalizing TCRbeta template counts to usable DNA, with usable DNA measured through amplification of reference genes found in all nucleated cells. Repertoire TCRs were annotated as SARS-CoV-2-specific by exact matching of V gene, CDR3 amino acid sequence and J gene to a known reactive TCR set. The reference SARS-CoV-2 TCR set came from MIRA and was filtered for enrichment in COVID-19-positive ImmuneCODE repertoires, removing public or cross-reactive TCRs. Drawing on the MIRA antigens, annotated TCRs were analysed further at the level of specific ORF or position within ORF. Breadth was defined as the number of annotated unique rearrangements divided by the total number of unique productive rearrangements, and depth was defined as the summed frequency of the annotated unique rearrangements. Group comparisons of TCR breadth used two-sided Wilcoxon rank-sum tests. TCRdb retrieved this table from immuneACCESS and kept in-frame rearrangements only. Not all clones are present; in checked studies, unresolved V genes account for under half, and no reason is known for the remainder. D and trimming were read from the DNA, whereas the V and J calls and clone size are those reported in that table. The sample has around 380,000 clones on record, 70% to 90% of them singletons. The top ten constitute approximately 3.7% of the sample.

The label giving this sample's treatment or condition can be read as: roughly 20 received Ad26.COV2.S at low or high dose, single or two shots; 5 received placebo; per-sample allocation not given. Repertoires of vaccine and placebo recipients were sequenced from samples taken on day 63 after the first injection. In Cohort 1b, 25 to 30 adults aged 18-55 years were enrolled at a single site in Boston, USA, between 29 July and 7 August 2020. Ad26.COV2.S consisted of a replication-incompetent adenovirus type 26 vector by which a prefusion-stabilized SARS-CoV-2 spike protein from the original Wuhan strain was expressed. This clone turned up a few times. Its antigen is still unknown. Per-nucleotide qualities are absent, and no much larger clonotype sits a single base away. The trim is 2 bases for V and 1 base for J, with a gap of 5 bases between the germline ends. The CDR3, from cysteine to phenylalanine, totals 13 residues. The read is trimmed to its CDR3 DNA, 39 bases read in frame from base 1. For CDR1 and CDR2, the germline V gene (reference sequence) lists LNHNV and YYDKDF.

This clonotype originated in a person between 18 and 65 years old who received the Ad26.COV2.S COVID-19 vaccine or a placebo. The sequencing here drew on peripheral blood, taken in a trial of Ad26.COV2.S vaccine versus placebo. The chain links TRBV15 with TRBJ1-1; too little of a D gene remains to name it. The CDR3: CATSRQRNTEAFF. Here is the DNA: TGTGCCACCAGCAGACAGAGGAACACTGAAGCTTTCTTT.